This TCR beta chain was sequenced in a study of T cells in Graves' hyperthyroidism and ophthalmopathy. Turning to this clonotype: What it binds is unknown. This clone may be a read error of a much larger clone one base away.

The study's findings and limits: Through a model of 13 V-J features, ophthalmopathy was separated from stable hyperthyroidism. The model identified upcoming ophthalmopathy a median about six months ahead of onset. Most thyroid clonotypes expanded above 0.001 were also detected in blood.

The CDR3 covers 15 residues. Researchers took RNA transcripts and amplified the TCR beta CDR3 regions from them. HTBI primers were used for first-round RT-PCR of the TCR CDR3. TCRdb fed the multiplex PCR reads into MiXCR, producing one record per CDR3 protein. Of roughly 500,000 distinct CDR3 sequences in the sample, over 45% were seen once. The TCR sequence derives from an adult woman with Graves' disease, either hyperthyroidism or ophthalmopathy (not recorded which). Sequencing was carried out using peripheral blood or thyroid tissue (not recorded which). This chain joins TRBV12-3 or TRBV12-4 and TRBJ2-5; D may be TRBD1 or TRBD2 (7 bases each). The CDR3 DNA reads as TGTGCCAGCAGCTTTGCAGGGGGGGAGTCCGAGACCCAGTGCTTC. Translating it yields CASSFAGGESETQCF.